A selection of T cell receptor beta chains follows, all from one sample in a study of Ad26.COV2.S vaccination and SARS-CoV-2 variants. Profiling relied on immunoSEQ multiplex PCR, and the TCRdb table lists in-frame clones only, not all of them. The data contain 400,000 to 450,000 clones, 90% of them singletons. The sample here was peripheral blood, taken in a trial of Ad26.COV2.S vaccine versus placebo. The receptors stem from a person aged 18-60 years who received the Ad26.COV2.S COVID-19 vaccine or a placebo. The CDR3 runs from the conserved cysteine through the conserved F or W. The D gene is left open where the match is weak. Only part of the rows carry a size: once, few, many, or a class if the clone is expanded.

cdr3_length	clone_size	d_call	v_call	j_call	cdr3_nt	cdr3_aa
14	few	.	TRBV9	TRBJ2-1	TGTGCCAGCAGCTCAGCGGGTACCTACAATGAGCAGTTCTTC	CASSSAGTYNEQFF
15	.	TRBD1	TRBV5-5	TRBJ1-2	TGTGCCAGCAGCATAGGGACAGGGGGAATGTCGGACTACACCTTC	CASSIGTGGMSDYTF
16	.	TRBD2	TRBV2	TRBJ2-7	TGTGCCAGCAGTGAACCCCCTAGCGGGAGTCCCTACGAGCAGTACTTC	CASSEPPSGSPYEQYF
14	.	.	TRBV6-1	TRBJ2-3	TGTGCCAGCAGTGAAGGGACTACCACAGATACGCAGTATTTT	CASSEGTTTDTQYF
14	.	.	TRBV7-8	TRBJ2-7	TGTGCCAGCAGCTTAGCGCTAGCAGGGAACGAGCAGTACTTC	CASSLALAGNEQYF
15	.	TRBD1	TRBV15	TRBJ2-7	TGTGCCACCAGCAGCTGGACAGGGGATGGGGACGAGCAGTACTTC	CATSSWTGDGDEQYF
13	.	.	TRBV4-3	TRBJ2-5	TGCGCCAGCAGCCAATTCCTCGGGGAGACCCAGTACTTC	CASSQFLGETQYF
14	once	.	TRBV7-9	TRBJ2-7	TGTGCCAGCAGCCGTACAGGGTCATCCTACGAGCAGTACTTC	CASSRTGSSYEQYF
15	.	.	TRBV28	TRBJ1-4	TGTGCCAGCAGTCACAACAGGGTCTGGAGTGAAAAACTGTTTTTT	CASSHNRVWSEKLFF
19	once	.	TRBV11-2	TRBJ2-1	TGTGCCAGCAGCTTGAGTTGGGAGGGGGCAAAAAGCTCCTACAATGAGCAGTTCTTC	CASSLSWEGAKSSYNEQFF
15	.	.	TRBV6-1	TRBJ1-6	TGTGCCAGCAGTGAGAGACCAGGGGCACCTTCACCCCTCCACTTT	CASSERPGAPSPLHF
18	.	TRBD2	TRBV5-1	TRBJ2-7	TGCGCCAGCAGCTTGTACGGACTAGCGGGACATAGCTCCTACGAGCAGTACTTC	CASSLYGLAGHSSYEQYF
13	.	.	TRBV6-5	TRBJ1-2	TGTGCCAGCAGTTACTCAAAGATGTATGGCTACACCTTC	CASSYSKMYGYTF
17	.	.	TRBV2	TRBJ2-1	TGTGCCAGCAGTGTCAGAACGGACATACAAATCTACAATGAGCAGTTCTTC	CASSVRTDIQIYNEQFF
17	.	TRBD2	TRBV5-1	TRBJ2-1	TGCGCCAGCAGCCCGACCGGCGGGAGGGCGTCCTACAATGAGCAGTTCTTC	CASSPTGGRASYNEQFF
13	.	.	TRBV15	TRBJ1-4	TGTGCCACCGGGCGGATTCCTAATGAAAAACTGTTTTTT	CATGRIPNEKLFF
15	.	.	TRBV7-6	TRBJ2-3	TGTGCCAGCAGTGAGCTTATTCCATTCGGGGATACGCAGTATTTT	CASSELIPFGDTQYF